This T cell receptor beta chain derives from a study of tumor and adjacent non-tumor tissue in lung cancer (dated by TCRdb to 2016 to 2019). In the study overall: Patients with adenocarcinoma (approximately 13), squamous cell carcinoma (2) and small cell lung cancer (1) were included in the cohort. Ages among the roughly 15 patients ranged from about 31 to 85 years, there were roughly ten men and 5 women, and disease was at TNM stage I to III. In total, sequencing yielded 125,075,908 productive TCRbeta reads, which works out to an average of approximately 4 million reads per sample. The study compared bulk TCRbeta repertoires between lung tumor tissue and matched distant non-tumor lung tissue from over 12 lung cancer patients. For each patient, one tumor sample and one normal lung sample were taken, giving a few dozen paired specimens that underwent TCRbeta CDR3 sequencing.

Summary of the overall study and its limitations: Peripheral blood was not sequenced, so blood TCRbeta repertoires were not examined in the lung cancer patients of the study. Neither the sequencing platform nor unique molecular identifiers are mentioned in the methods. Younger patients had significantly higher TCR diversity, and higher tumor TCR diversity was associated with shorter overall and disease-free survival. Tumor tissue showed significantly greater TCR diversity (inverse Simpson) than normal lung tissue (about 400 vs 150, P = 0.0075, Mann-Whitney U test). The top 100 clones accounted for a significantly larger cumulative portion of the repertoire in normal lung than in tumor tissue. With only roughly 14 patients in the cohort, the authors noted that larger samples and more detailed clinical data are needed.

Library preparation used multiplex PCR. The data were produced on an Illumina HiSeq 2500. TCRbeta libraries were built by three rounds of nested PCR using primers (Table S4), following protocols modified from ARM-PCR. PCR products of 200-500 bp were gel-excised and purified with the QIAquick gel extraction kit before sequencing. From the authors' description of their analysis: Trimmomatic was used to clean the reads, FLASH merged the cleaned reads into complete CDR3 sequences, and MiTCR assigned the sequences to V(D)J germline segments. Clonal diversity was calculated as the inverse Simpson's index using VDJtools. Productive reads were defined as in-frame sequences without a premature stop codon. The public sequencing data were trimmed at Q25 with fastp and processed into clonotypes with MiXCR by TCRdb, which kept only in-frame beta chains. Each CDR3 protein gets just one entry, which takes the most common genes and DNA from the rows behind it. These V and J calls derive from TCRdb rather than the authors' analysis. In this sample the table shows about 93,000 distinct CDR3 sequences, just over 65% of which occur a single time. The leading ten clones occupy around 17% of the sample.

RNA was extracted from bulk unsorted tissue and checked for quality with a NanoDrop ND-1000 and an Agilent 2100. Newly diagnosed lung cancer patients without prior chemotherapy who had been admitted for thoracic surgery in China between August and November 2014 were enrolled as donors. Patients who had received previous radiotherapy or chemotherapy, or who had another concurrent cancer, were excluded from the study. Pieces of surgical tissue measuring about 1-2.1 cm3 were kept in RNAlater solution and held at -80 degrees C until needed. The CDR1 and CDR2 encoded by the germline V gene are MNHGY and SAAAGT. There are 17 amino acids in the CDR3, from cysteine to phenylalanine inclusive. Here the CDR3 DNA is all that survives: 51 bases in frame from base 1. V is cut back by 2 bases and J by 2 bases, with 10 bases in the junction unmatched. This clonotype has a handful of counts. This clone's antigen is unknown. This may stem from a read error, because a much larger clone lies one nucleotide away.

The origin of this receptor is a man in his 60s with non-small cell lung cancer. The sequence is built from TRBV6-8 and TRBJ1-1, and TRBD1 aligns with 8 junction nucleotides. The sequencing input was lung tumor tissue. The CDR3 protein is CASSYVFRTGKNTEAFF. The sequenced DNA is TGTGCCAGCAGTTACGTGTTCCGGACAGGGAAAAACACTGAAGCTTTCTTT.